The 7 T cell receptor beta chains given below trace back to one sample, sequenced in a study of graft-versus-host responses after intestinal transplantation. Sequencing used immunoSEQ multiplex PCR; TCRdb keeps in-frame clones, though not all of them. The sample yields some 41,000 clones, under 90% seen once. Sequenced material: PBMCs, taken almost 270 days after transplant. These receptors all come from a human patient who received an intestinal transplant, so some T cells may come from the graft donor.

The chain is built from TRBV29-1 and TRBJ2-7, with D possibly being TRBD2 (5 bases). CDR3 size: 13 residues. V gave up 5 bases and J gave up 5 bases, with 16 bases separating them. CDR1 SQVTM and CDR2 ANQGSEA come from the germline V gene. In DNA form, the CDR3 reads TGCAGCGTTTTCTGGACTGGGGAGAACGAGCAGTACTTC. Translating it yields CSVFWTGENEQYF.

The chain recombines TRBV6-5 with TRBJ1-2; 10 bases agree with TRBD1. V lost 6 bases and J lost 4; bases outside the gene matches: 8. The CDR3 is 15 amino acids. The V gene's germline CDR1 is MNHEY and CDR2 SVGAGI. CDR3: CASSQDRGYGYGYTF. The CDR3 DNA is TGTGCCAGCAGCCAGGACAGGGGGTATGGCTATGGCTACACCTTC.

The chain links TRBV11-2 to TRBJ2-3; perhaps D is TRBD1 or TRBD2 (5 bases each). V lost 5 bases and J lost 0, with 9 bases in between. The CDR3 totals 14 residues. The germline CDR1 and CDR2 sequences are SGHAT and FQNNGV. The CDR3 DNA is TGTGCCAGCAGCGAGGGGACCAGCACAGATACGCAGTATTTT. Its protein is CASSEGTSTDTQYF.

The J gene is TRBJ2-7, the V gene TRBV6-5; 7 nucleotides agree with TRBD2. Unmatched junction bases numbered 8, after V lost 7 bases and J lost 2 bases. This CDR3 contains 14 residues. Germline V gene data show CDR1 as MNHEY and CDR2 as SVGAGI. The CDR3 protein is CASIIRDYPYEQYF. CDR3 nucleotides: TGTGCCAGCATCATCCGGGACTACCCCTACGAGCAGTACTTC.

This chain joins TRBV7-3 and TRBJ2-2, with TRBD1 matching 9 bases. CDR3 size: 17 residues. Losses at the gene ends were 4 bases for V and 3 bases for J; bases not matched to a gene: 9. Germline V gene sequence: CDR1 SGHTA, CDR2 FQGTGA. Here the CDR3 reads CASSSGLTGGDTGELFF. The CDR3 DNA follows: TGTGCCAGCAGCTCAGGGTTGACAGGGGGAGACACCGGGGAGCTGTTTTTT.

This clone was observed a few times. The chain joins TRBV18 to TRBJ1-4; the D gene is possibly TRBD1 (6 bases). CDR1 and CDR2 from the germline V gene are KGHSH and LQKENI. The CDR3 has 16 amino acids. V lost 6 bases and J 5 bases, leaving 19 bases between the germline ends. As DNA, the CDR3 is TGTGCCAGCTCCCCATCGGGGGGGGGCGTAAATGAAAAACTGTTTTTT. Its translation: CASSPSGGGVNEKLFF.

The J gene is TRBJ2-7, the V gene TRBV7-9; D is possibly TRBD1 (5 bases). Germline CDR1 and CDR2: SEHNR and FQNEAQ (reference sequence). V was pared by 1 base and J by 5 bases, with 18 bases between. The CDR3 sequence is 16 residues long. The CDR3 loop is CASSLVTARGLHEQYF. CDR3 nucleotides: TGTGCCAGCAGCTTAGTAACCGCAAGGGGCCTCCACGAGCAGTACTTC. The full variable domain, completed using reference TRBV7-9 and TRBJ2-7, is DTGVSQNPRHKITKRGQNVTFRCDPISEHNRLYWYRQTLGQGPEFLTYFQNEAQLEKSRLLSDRFSAERPKGSFSTLEIQRTEQGDSAMYLCASSLVTARGLHEQYFGPGTRLTVT.